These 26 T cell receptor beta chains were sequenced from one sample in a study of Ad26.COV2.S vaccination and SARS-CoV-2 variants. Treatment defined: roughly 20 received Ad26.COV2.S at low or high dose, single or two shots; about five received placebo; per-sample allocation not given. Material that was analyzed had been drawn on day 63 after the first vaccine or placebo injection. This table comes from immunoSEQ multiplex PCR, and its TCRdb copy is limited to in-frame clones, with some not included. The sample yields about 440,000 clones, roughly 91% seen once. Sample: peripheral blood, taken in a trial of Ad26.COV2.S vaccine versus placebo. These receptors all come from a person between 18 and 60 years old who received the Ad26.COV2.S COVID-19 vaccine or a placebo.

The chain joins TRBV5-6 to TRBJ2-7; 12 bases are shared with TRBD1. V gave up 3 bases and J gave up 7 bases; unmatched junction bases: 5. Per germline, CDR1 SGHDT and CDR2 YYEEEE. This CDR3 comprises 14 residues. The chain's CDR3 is CASSSRDRGLEQYF. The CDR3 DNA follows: TGTGCCAGCAGCTCCCGGGACAGGGGGCTTGAGCAGTACTTC.

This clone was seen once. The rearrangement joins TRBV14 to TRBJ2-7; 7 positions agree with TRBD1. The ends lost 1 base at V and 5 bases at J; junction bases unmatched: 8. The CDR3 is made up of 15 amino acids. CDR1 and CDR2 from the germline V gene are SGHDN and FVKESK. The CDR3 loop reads CASSQGIGGTHEQYF. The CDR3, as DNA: TGTGCCAGCAGCCAAGGTATAGGGGGCACGCACGAGCAGTACTTC.

The CDR3 protein is CASSKSPGTGGREQYF. CDR3 DNA: TGTGCCAGTAGTAAATCCCCCGGGACAGGGGGCCGCGAGCAGTACTTC. This chain links TRBV19 with TRBJ2-7; 12 bases map to TRBD1. V lost 4 bases, J lost 6 bases, and 10 bases stayed unmatched. The germline V gene has CDR1 LNHDA and CDR2 SQIVND (reference sequence). This CDR3 has 16 amino acids.

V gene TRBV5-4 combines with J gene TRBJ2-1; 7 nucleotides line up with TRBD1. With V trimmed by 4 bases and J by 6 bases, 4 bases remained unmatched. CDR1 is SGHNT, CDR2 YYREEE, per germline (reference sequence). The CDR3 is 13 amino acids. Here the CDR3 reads CASSPRGTNEQFF. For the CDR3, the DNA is TGTGCCAGCAGCCCCAGGGGGACCAATGAGCAGTTCTTC.

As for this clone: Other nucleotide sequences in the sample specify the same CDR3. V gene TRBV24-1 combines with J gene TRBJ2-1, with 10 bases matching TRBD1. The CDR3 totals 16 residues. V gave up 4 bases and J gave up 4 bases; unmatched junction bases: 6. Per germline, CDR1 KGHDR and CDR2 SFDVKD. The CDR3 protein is CATSDSGTGAYNEQFF. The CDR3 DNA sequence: TGTGCCACCAGTGACTCCGGGACAGGGGCTTACAATGAGCAGTTCTTC.

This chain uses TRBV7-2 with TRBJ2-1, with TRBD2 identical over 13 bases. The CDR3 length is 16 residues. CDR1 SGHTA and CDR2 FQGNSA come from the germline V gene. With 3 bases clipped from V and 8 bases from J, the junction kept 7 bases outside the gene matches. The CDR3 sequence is CASSFRTSGRVDEQFF. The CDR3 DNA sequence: TGTGCCAGCAGCTTCAGGACTAGCGGGAGAGTAGATGAGCAGTTCTTC.

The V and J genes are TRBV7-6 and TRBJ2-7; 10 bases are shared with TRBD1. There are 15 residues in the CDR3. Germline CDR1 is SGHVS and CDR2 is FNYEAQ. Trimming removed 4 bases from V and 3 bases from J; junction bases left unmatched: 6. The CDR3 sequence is CASSSDRGRNYEQYF. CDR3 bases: TGTGCCAGCAGCTCCGACAGGGGGCGCAACTACGAGCAGTACTTC.

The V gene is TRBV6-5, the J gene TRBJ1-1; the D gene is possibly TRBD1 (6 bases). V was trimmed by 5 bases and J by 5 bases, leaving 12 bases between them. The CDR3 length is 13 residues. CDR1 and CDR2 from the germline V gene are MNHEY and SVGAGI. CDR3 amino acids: CASSRGQGTEAFF. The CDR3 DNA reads TGTGCCAGCAGTCGCGGCCAGGGGACTGAAGCTTTCTTT.

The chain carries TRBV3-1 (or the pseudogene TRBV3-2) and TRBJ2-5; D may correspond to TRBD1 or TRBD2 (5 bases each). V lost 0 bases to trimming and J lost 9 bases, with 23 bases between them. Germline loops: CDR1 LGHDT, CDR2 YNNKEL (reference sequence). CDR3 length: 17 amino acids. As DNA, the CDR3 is TGTGCCAGCAGCCAAGAAAGGAAGGGACCCCCCGTTCAGGCCCAGTACTTC. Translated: CASSQERKGPPVQAQYF.

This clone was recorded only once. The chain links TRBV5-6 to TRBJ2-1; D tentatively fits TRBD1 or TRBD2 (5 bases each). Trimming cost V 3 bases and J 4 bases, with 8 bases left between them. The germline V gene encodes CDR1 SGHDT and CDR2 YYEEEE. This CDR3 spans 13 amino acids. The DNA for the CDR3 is TGTGCCAGCAGCTCGGGACGGTACAATGAGCAGTTCTTC. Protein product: CASSSGRYNEQFF.

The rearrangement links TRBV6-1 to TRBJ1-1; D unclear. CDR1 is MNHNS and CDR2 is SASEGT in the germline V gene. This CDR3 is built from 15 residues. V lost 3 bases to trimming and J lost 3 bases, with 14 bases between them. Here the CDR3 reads CASSDRPPGDTEAFF. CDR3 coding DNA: TGTGCCAGCAGTGATAGGCCTCCGGGAGACACTGAAGCTTTCTTT.

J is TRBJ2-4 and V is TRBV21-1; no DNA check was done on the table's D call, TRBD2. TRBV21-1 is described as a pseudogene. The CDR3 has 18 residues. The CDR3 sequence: CASSTTRQPRGAKNIQYF. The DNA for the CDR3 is TGTGCCAGCAGCACCACTCGACAGCCCCGGGGGGCCAAAAACATTCAGTACTTC.

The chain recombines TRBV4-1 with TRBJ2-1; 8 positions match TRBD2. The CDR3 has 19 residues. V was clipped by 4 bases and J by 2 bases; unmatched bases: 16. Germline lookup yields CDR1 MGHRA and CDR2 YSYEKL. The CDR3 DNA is TGCGCCAGCAGCCCCAGACTAGCGAGATCCCCCTTGCCCTACAATGAGCAGTTCTTC. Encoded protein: CASSPRLARSPLPYNEQFF.

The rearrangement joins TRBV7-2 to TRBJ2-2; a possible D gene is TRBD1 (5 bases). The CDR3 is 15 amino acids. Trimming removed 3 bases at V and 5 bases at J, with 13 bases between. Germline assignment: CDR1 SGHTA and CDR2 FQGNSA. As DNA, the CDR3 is TGTGCCAGCAGCTTCCAGGGCGGATGGACCGGGGAGCTGTTTTTT. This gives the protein CASSFQGGWTGELFF.

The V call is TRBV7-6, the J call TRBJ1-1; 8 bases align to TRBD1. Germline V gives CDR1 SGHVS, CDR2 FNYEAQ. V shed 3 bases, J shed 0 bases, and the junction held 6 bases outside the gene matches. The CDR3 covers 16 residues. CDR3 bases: TGTGCCAGCAGCTTTCACCGGACAGGGCTGAACACTGAAGCTTTCTTT. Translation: CASSFHRTGLNTEAFF.

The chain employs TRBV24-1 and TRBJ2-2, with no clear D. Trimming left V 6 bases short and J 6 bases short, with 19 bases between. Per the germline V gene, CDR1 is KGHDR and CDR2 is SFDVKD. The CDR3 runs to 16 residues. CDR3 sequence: CATSQNGVVGAGELFF. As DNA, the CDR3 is TGTGCCACCAGTCAAAATGGTGTGGTTGGGGCCGGGGAGCTGTTTTTT.

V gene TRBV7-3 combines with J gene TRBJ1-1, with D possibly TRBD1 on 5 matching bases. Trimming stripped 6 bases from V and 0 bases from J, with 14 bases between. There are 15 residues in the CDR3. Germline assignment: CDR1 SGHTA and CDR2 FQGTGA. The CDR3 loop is CASRLTRQLNTEAFF. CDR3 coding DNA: TGTGCCAGCAGACTTACCCGACAGTTGAACACTGAAGCTTTCTTT.

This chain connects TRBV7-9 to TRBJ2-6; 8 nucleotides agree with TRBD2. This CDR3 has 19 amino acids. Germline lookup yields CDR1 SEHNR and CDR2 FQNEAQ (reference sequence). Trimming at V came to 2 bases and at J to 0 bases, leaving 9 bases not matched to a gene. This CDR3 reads CASSLLVQRGGSGANVLTF. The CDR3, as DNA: TGTGCCAGCAGCTTACTTGTTCAACGGGGGGGCTCTGGGGCCAACGTCCTGACTTTC.

As DNA, the CDR3 is TGTGCCAGCAGCCAGAGCGGGATGAACACCGGGGAGCTGTTTTTT. This codes for CASSQSGMNTGELFF. This chain links TRBV7-2 with TRBJ2-2; TRBD2 aligns across 7 bases. With V trimmed by 5 bases and J by 1 base, 4 bases remained unmatched. The CDR3 loop spans 15 amino acids. Germline CDR1 reads SGHTA; CDR2 reads FQGNSA.

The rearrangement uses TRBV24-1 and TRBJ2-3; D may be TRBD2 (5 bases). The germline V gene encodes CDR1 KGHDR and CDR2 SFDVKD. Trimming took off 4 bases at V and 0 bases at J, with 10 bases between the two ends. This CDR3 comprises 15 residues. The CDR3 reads CATSEPGGSTDTQYF. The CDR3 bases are TGTGCCACCAGTGAGCCAGGCGGGAGCACAGATACGCAGTATTTT.

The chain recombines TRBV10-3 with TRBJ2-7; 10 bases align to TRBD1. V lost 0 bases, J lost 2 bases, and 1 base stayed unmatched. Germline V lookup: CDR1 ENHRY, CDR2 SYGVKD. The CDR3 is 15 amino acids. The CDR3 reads CAISESGTGAYEQYF. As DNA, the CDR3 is TGTGCCATCAGTGAGTCTGGGACAGGGGCCTACGAGCAGTACTTC.

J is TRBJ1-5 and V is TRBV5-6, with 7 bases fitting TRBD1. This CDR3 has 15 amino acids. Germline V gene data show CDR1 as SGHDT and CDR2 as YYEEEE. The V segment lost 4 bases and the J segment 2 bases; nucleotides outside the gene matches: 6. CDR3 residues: CASSQGGAGNQPQHF. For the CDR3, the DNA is TGTGCCAGCAGCCAAGGGGGCGCGGGCAATCAGCCCCAGCATTTT.

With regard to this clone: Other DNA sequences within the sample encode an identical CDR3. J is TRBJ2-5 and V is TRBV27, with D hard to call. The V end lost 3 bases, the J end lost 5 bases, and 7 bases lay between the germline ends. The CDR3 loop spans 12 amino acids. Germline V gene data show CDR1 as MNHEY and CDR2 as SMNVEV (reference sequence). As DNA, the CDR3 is TGTGCCAGCAGTTTGTCTGGCGAGACCCAGTACTTC. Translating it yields CASSLSGETQYF.

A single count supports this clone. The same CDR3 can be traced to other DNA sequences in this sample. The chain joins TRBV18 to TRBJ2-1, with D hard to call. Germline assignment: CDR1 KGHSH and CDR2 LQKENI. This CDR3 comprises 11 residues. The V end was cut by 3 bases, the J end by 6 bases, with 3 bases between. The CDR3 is CASSPSNEQFF. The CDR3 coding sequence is TGTGCCAGCTCACCTTCCAATGAGCAGTTCTTC.

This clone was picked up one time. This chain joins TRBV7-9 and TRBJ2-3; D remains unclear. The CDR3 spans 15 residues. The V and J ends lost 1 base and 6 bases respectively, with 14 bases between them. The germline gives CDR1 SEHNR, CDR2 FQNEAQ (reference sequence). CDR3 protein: CASSLEEWRKDTQYF. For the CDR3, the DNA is TGTGCCAGCAGCTTAGAAGAATGGCGAAAGGATACGCAGTATTTT.

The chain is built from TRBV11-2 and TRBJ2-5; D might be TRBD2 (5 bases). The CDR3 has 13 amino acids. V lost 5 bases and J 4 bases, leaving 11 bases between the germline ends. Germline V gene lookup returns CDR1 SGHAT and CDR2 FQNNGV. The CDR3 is CASSPPGSETQYF. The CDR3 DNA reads TGTGCCAGCAGCCCGCCGGGGTCAGAGACCCAGTACTTC.